One sample yielded the 6 T cell receptor beta chains listed below, sequenced in a study of blood T cell repertoires in COVID-19. Clones were sequenced by immunoSEQ multiplex PCR, and TCRdb holds only the in-frame ones, with some missing. The profile shows roughly 310,000 clones, roughly 90% of them singletons. Sequenced material: PBMCs or T cells enriched from blood (not recorded which). The receptors stem from a woman between 35 and 50 years old who had recovered from COVID-19.

This clone was seen more than once but under ten times. The chain employs TRBV9 and TRBJ1-1; D is unclear. Germline CDR1 is SGDLS and CDR2 is YYNGEE. V dropped 0 bases and J dropped 5 bases, with 8 bases sitting between them. The CDR3 runs to 13 residues. The CDR3 region is CASSVVTGTEAFF. The CDR3 nucleotides are TGTGCCAGCAGCGTAGTTACGGGGACTGAAGCTTTCTTT.

This clone has only one observation. The chain couples TRBV10-3 to TRBJ2-1, with TRBD2 matching 11 bases. The CDR3 runs 15 residues. The ends lost 0 bases at V and 5 bases at J; junction bases unmatched: 0. The V gene's germline CDR1 is ENHRY and CDR2 SYGVKD. CDR3 residues: CAISESTSGDNEQFF. The CDR3 DNA is TGTGCCATCAGTGAGTCGACTAGCGGGGACAATGAGCAGTTCTTC.

The V and J genes are TRBV6-2 or TRBV6-3 and TRBJ1-5; no clear D gene. Germline values: CDR1 MNHEY, CDR2 SVGEGT. The CDR3 spans 14 residues. The V end was cut by 5 bases, the J end by 0 bases, with 8 bases between. The CDR3 nucleotides read TGTGCCAGCAGTCGAGGGTATAGCAATCAGCCCCAGCATTTT. This translates into CASSRGYSNQPQHF.

CDR3 region: CASSLNWQSYEQYF. In nucleotides, the CDR3 is TGTGCCAGCAGCTTAAATTGGCAGTCCTACGAGCAGTACTTC. The V call is TRBV7-8, the J call TRBJ2-7; D remains ambiguous. CDR3 length equals 14 residues. Germline lookup yields CDR1 SGHVS and CDR2 FQNEAQ. V lost 2 bases to trimming and J lost 1 base, with 9 bases between them.

The chain has TRBV9 and TRBJ2-1; 9 bases match TRBD1. The V segment lost 0 bases and the J segment 6 bases; nucleotides outside the gene matches: 7. CDR3 length equals 16 residues. Germline CDR1 is SGDLS and CDR2 is YYNGEE. In DNA, the CDR3 is TGTGCCAGCAGCGTAGGGTACGGGACAGGGCGCAATGAGCAGTTCTTC. Its translation: CASSVGYGTGRNEQFF.

The chain joins TRBV6-2 or TRBV6-3 to TRBJ2-1; the match to TRBD2 covers 13 bases. V gave up 6 bases and J gave up 16 bases; unmatched junction bases: 12. Germline V CDR1 and CDR2: MNHEY, SVGEGT. This CDR3 contains 14 residues. Written as DNA, the CDR3 is TGTGCCAGCAGCGGGACTAGCGGGGTCTCTGGTCGCTTCTTC. It translates to CASSGTSGVSGRFF.